The clone carrying this T cell receptor (beta chain) was counted between two and nine times. Profiled with immunoSEQ multiplex PCR; TCRdb holds only in-frame clones, not every one. The sample has 45,000 to 50,000 clones; 80% to 95% are singletons. This specimen belongs to a study of T cell changes during pregnancy in multiple sclerosis. The receptor's source is a female donor with multiple sclerosis, enrolled in a pregnancy study. Sequencing was performed on CD8+ T cells from peripheral blood mononuclear cells, taken after pregnancy.

The CDR3 here is CASSVSGIHGELFF. The CDR3 region has the DNA TGTGCCAGCTCGGTCTCAGGGATCCACGGGGAGCTGTTTTTT. The chain is built from TRBV27 and TRBJ2-2; D may be TRBD1 (5 bases). Trimming took 8 bases from V and 7 from J, leaving 17 bases between them. CDR3 length equals 14 residues. Germline V lookup: CDR1 MNHEY, CDR2 SMNVEV (reference sequence).